The sequence of this T cell receptor beta chain was determined in a study of cytomegalovirus exposure and HLA in healthy donors. Both 60 Vbeta primers and 13 Jbeta primers went into the PCR. Sequencing used immunoSEQ multiplex PCR; TCRdb keeps in-frame clones, though not all of them. This table has some 98,000 clones, roughly three quarters appearing once. This TCR was sampled from a female donor in good health and CMV-seronegative. The sample comprised PBMCs.

This CDR3 is CASSPNANVNTEAFF. The CDR3, as DNA: TGTGCCAGCAGCCCAAACGCGAACGTGAACACTGAAGCTTTCTTT. The chain links TRBV7-9 to TRBJ1-1; D uncertain. Per germline, CDR1 SEHNR and CDR2 FQNEAQ (reference sequence). CDR3 length: 15 amino acids. The V gene lost 5 bases and the J gene lost 0 bases, with 13 bases spanning the gap.